This TCR beta chain was profiled in a study of T cell responses to AZD1222 COVID-19 vaccine. Pooling of second doses given at about 4 or about 12 weeks was done. Looked up from germline, CDR1 is SGHNT and CDR2 is YYREEE (reference sequence). This CDR3 comprises 12 residues. V was cut by 8 bases and J by 6 bases, with 11 bases left in between. A word on this clone: Its antigen is not identified.

Assay used: immunoSEQ multiplex PCR; TCRdb lists only in-frame clones, some missing. The sample includes 150,000 to 180,000 clones, more than 85% seen only once; the top ten take approximately 1.5%. Study observations and caveats: With two AZD1222 doses given, Spike-specific TCR breadth and depth both rose. Clonal diversity was possibly underestimated; the donors were predominantly white British and more often female. The number of AZD1222 recipients seropositive at baseline was only 5 to 7.

Here the sequenced sample was peripheral blood, taken 28 days after the second AZD1222 dose. This clonotype was obtained from an adult who received the AZD1222 COVID-19 vaccine. V is TRBV5-4 and J is TRBJ2-2, with a weak D call TRBD1 (6 bases). The CDR3 DNA sequence: TGTGCCAGTTCAGGGGCATCCGGGGAGCTGTTTTTT. Protein sequence: CASSGASGELFF.